A single sample gave rise to the 8 T cell receptor beta chains below, sequenced in a study of blood T cell repertoires in COVID-19. The assay was immunoSEQ multiplex PCR, and TCRdb's table has in-frame clones only and misses some. The data contain around 250,000 clones, less than 95% of them singletons. The sequenced material came from PBMCs or T cells enriched from blood (not recorded which). Source of these receptors: a man aged 35-49 years who had been exposed to COVID-19.

The J gene is TRBJ2-2, the V gene TRBV28; weak D call: TRBD1 (5 bases). Germline values: CDR1 MDHEN, CDR2 SYDVKM. The CDR3 is 16 residues long. Trimming cost V 6 bases and J 7 bases, with 21 bases left between them. CDR3 sequence: CASRPDSPLLGGELFF. The CDR3 nucleotides read TGTGCCAGCAGACCCGACAGTCCCCTTCTTGGCGGGGAGCTGTTTTTT.

This clone has just a few counts. J is TRBJ2-7 and V is TRBV10-2; TRBD2 is a possible D gene (5 bases). CDR3 size: 13 residues. V gave up 3 bases and J gave up 5 bases, with 11 bases separating them. Germline assignment: CDR1 WSHSY and CDR2 SAAADI. The CDR3: CASSDDRRNEQYF. In nucleotides, the CDR3 is TGCGCCAGCAGTGATGATCGGAGGAACGAGCAGTACTTC.

The genes are TRBV7-2 and TRBJ2-1; TRBD1 agrees at 8 bases. Germline-derived CDR1 and CDR2 are SGHTA and FQGNSA. Trimming cost V 0 bases and J 10 bases; bases outside gene matches: 5. The CDR3 consists of 14 residues. CDR3 sequence reads: CASSLAPGTGEQFF. For the CDR3, the DNA is TGTGCCAGCAGCTTAGCCCCGGGGACAGGAGAGCAGTTCTTC.

The chain recombines TRBV19 with TRBJ2-7; 11 bases are a match to TRBD2. With V trimmed by 5 bases and J by 6 bases, 6 bases remained unmatched. The CDR3 totals 14 residues. CDR1 is LNHDA and CDR2 is SQIVND in the germline V gene (reference sequence). The DNA of the CDR3 is TGTGCCAGTAGTTCACTAGCGGGAGACGCCGAGCAGTACTTC. This translates into CASSSLAGDAEQYF.

V usage is TRBV28 and J usage is TRBJ2-7, with a possible D match to TRBD1 (5 bases). The CDR3 covers 14 residues. The germline CDR1 and CDR2 sequences are MDHEN and SYDVKM. V was trimmed by 1 base and J by 3 bases, leaving 10 bases between them. The CDR3 bases are TGTGCCAGCAGTTTATCTCCCCAGGGCTACGAGCAGTACTTC. It translates to CASSLSPQGYEQYF.

This sequence joins TRBV6-1 and TRBJ1-4; D is possibly TRBD1 (5 bases). Trimming cost V 2 bases and J 10 bases, with 17 bases left between them. Germline V gene data show CDR1 as MNHNS and CDR2 as SASEGT. The CDR3 runs to 15 residues. The CDR3 DNA follows: TGTGCCAGCAGTGAATTAGGGGCAGCTGTTGGAAAACTGTTTTTT. This translates into CASSELGAAVGKLFF.

This clone was seen once. The chain couples TRBV21-1 to TRBJ2-7; whether TRBD1, the table's D call, matches the DNA was not checked. TRBV21-1 is listed as a pseudogene. The CDR3 consists of 15 residues. The CDR3 sequence is CASSKVRTGGCEQYF. The CDR3 DNA is TGTGCCAGCAGCAAAGTGCGGACAGGGGGCTGCGAGCAGTACTTC.

The chain employs TRBV12-3 or TRBV12-4 and TRBJ2-7; 7 bases fit TRBD1. Trimming cost V 4 bases and J 5 bases; bases outside gene matches: 5. The CDR3 contains 13 residues. DNA of the CDR3: TGTGCCAGCAGTTCTGACAGGGTCCACGAGCAGTACTTC. This sequence encodes CASSSDRVHEQYF.